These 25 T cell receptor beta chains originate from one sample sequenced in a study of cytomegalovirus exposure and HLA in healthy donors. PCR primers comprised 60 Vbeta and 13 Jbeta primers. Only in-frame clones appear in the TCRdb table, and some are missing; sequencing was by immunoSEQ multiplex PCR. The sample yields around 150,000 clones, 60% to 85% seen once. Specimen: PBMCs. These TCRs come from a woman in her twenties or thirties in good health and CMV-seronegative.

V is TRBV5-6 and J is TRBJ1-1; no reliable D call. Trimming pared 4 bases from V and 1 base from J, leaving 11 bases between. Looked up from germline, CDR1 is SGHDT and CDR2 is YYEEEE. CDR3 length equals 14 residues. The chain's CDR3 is CASSTIRRNTEAFF. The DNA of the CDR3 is TGTGCCAGCAGCACTATTCGTCGGAACACTGAAGCTTTCTTT.

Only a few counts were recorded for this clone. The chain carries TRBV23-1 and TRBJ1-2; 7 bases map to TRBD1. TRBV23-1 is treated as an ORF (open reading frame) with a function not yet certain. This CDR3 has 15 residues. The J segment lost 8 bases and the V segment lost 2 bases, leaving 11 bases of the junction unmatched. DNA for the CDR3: TGCGCCAGCAGTCAAAAGACAGGGACGGCACGCGGCTACACCTTC. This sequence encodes CASSQKTGTARGYTF.

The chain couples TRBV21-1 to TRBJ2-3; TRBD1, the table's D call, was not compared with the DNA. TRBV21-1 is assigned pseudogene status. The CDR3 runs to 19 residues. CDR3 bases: TGTGCCAGCAGCGAGGACAGGGCTCTTCCTTCTGGGGGCACAGATACGCAGTATTTT. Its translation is CASSEDRALPSGGTDTQYF.

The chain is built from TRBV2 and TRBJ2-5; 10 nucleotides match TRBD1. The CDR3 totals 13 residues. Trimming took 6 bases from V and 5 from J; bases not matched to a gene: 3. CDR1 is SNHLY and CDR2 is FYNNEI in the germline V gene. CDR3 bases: TGTGCCAGCAGCGCGACAGGGGGCGAGACCCAGTACTTC. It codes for CASSATGGETQYF.

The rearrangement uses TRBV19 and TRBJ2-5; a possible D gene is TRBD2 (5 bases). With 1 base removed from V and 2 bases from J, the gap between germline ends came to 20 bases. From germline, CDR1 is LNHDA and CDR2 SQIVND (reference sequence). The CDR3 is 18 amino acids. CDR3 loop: CASSIVVRTGGGQETQYF. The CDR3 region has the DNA TGTGCCAGTAGTATAGTGGTACGGACCGGAGGCGGTCAAGAGACCCAGTACTTC.

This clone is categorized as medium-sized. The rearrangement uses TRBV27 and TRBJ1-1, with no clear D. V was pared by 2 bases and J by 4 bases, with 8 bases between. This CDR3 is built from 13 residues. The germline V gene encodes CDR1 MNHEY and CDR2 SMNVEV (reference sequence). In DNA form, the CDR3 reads TGTGCCAGCAGTTTAGAGGAAGGCACTGAAGCTTTCTTT. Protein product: CASSLEEGTEAFF.

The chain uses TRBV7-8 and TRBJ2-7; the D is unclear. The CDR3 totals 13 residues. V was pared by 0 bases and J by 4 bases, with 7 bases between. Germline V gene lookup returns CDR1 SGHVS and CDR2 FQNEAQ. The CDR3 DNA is TGTGCCAGCAGCTTAGCTCCGGGTTACGAGCAGTACTTC. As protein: CASSLAPGYEQYF.

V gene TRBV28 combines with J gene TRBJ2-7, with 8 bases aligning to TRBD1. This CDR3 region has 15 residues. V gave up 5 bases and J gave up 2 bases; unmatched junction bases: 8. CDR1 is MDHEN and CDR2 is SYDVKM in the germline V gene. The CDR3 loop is CASSPGQGTAYEQYF. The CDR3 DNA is TGTGCCAGCAGTCCCGGACAGGGAACAGCCTACGAGCAGTACTTC.

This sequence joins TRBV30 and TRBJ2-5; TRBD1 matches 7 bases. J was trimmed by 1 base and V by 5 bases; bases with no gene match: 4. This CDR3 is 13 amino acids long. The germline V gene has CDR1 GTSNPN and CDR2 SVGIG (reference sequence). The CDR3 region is CAWGQVTQETQYF. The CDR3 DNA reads TGTGCCTGGGGACAGGTAACCCAAGAGACCCAGTACTTC.

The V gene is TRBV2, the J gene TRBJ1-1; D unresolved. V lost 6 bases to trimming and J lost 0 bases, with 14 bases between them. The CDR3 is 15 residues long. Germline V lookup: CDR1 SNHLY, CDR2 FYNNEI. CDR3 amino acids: CASSYMGVMNTEAFF. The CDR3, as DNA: TGTGCCAGCAGCTACATGGGAGTAATGAACACTGAAGCTTTCTTT.

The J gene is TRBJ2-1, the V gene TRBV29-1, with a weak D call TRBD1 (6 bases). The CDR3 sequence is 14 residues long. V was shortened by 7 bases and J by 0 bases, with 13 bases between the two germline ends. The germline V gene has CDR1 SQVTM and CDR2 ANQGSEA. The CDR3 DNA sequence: TGCAGCGCGGGACACTCGAGCTCCTACAATGAGCAGTTCTTC. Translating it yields CSAGHSSSYNEQFF.

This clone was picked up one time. The CDR3 sequence: CASSGQGESPLHF. In nucleotides, the CDR3 is TGTGCCAGCAGTGGTCAGGGGGAATCACCCCTCCACTTT. The chain employs TRBV25-1 and TRBJ1-6, with 7 bases that match TRBD1. Trimming removed 4 bases from V and 10 bases from J; junction bases left unmatched: 4. The CDR3 is made up of 13 amino acids. Germline V CDR1 and CDR2: MGHDK, SYGVNS.

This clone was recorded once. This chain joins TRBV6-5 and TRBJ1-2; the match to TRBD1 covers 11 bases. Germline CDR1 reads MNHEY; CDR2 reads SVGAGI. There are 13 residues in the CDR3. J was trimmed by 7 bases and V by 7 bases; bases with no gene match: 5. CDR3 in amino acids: CASNPGTGGGYTF. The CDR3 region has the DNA TGTGCCAGCAACCCGGGGACAGGGGGTGGCTACACCTTC.

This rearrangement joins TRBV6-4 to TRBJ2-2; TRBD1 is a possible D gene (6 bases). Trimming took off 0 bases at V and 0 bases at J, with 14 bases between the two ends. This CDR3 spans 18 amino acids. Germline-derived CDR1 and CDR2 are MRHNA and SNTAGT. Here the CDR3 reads CASSDSLAGETNTGELFF. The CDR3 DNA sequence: TGTGCCAGCAGTGACTCGTTGGCAGGGGAGACGAACACCGGGGAGCTGTTTTTT.

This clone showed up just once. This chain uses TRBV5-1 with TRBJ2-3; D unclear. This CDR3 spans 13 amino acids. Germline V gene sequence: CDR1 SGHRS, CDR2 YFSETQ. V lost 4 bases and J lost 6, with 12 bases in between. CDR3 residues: CASSTRARDTQYF. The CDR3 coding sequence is TGCGCCAGCAGCACGAGAGCGCGGGATACGCAGTATTTT. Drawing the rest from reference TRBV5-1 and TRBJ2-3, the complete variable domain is KAGVTQTPRYLIKTRGQQVTLSCSPISGHRSVSWYQQTPGQGLQFLFEYFSETQRNKGNFPGRFSGRQFSNSRSEMNVSTLELGDSALYLCASSTRARDTQYFGPGTRLTVL.

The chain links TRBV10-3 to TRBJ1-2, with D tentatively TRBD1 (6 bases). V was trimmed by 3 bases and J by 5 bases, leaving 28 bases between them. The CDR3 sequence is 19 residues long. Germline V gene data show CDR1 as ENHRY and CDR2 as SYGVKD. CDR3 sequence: CAISDRRTGTLSATYGYTF. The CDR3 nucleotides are TGTGCCATCAGTGACCGTCGAACAGGGACGCTAAGTGCAACATATGGCTACACCTTC.

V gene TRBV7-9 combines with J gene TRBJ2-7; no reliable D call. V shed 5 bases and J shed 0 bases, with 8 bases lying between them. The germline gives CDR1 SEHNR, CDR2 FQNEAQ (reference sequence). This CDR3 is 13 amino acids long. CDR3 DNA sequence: TGTGCCAGCAGCCTGAACAGCTCCTACGAGCAGTACTTC. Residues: CASSLNSSYEQYF.

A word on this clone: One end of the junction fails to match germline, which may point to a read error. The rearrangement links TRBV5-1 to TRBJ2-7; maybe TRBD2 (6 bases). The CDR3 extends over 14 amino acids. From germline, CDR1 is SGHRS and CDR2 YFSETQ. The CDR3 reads CASSLGTEEYEQYF. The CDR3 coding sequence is TGTGCCAGCAGCTTGGGGACTGAGGAATACGAGCAGTACTTC.

CDR3 in amino acids: CASSFSQGNTEAFF. CDR3 in DNA: TGTGCCAGCAGTTTCTCACAGGGGAACACTGAAGCTTTCTTT. The rearrangement joins TRBV6-1 to TRBJ1-1, with a tentative D call TRBD1 (6 bases). The V gene's germline CDR1 is MNHNS and CDR2 SASEGT. This CDR3 is built from 14 residues. The V end lost 5 bases, the J end lost 1 base, and 11 bases lay between the germline ends.

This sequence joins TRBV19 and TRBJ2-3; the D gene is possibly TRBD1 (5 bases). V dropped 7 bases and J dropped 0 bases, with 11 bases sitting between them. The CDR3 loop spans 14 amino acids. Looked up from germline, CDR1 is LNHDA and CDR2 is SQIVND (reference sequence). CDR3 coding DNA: TGTGCCAGTACCGACAGAGCTAGCACAGATACGCAGTATTTT. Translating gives CASTDRASTDTQYF.

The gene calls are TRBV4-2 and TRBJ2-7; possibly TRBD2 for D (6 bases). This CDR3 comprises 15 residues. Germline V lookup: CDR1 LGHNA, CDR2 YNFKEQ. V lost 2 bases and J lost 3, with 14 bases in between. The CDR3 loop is CASSQTPGGDYEQYF. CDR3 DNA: TGTGCCAGCAGCCAAACCCCTGGCGGGGACTACGAGCAGTACTTC.

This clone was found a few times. This chain's CDR3 is CASSPNRGPNEKLFF. The CDR3 bases are TGTGCCAGCAGCCCAAACAGGGGCCCTAATGAAAAACTGTTTTTT. The chain uses TRBV2 and TRBJ1-4, with TRBD1 matching 7 bases. The CDR3 consists of 15 residues. V shed 6 bases and J 3 bases; nucleotides not matched to a gene: 7. Germline V lookup: CDR1 SNHLY, CDR2 FYNNEI.

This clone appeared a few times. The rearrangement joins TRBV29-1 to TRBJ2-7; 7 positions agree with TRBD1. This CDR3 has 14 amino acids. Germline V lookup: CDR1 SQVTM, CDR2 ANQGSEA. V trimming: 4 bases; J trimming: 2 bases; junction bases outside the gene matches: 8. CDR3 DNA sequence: TGCAGCGTTGTTGGTCAGCAGGGGGCCTACGAGCAGTACTTC. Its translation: CSVVGQQGAYEQYF.

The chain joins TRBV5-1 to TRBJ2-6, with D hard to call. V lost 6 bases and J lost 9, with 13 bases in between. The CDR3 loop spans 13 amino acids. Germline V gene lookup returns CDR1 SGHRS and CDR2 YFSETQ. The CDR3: CASNLPGDNVLTF. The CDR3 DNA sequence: TGCGCCAGCAACCTGCCAGGTGACAACGTCCTGACTTTC.

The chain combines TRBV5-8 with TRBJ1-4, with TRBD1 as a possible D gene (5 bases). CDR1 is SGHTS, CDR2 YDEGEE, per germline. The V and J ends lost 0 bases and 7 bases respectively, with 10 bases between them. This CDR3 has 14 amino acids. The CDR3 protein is CASSLVGLGEKLFF. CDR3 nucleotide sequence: TGTGCCAGCAGCTTGGTGGGGCTGGGTGAAAAACTGTTTTTT.